This passage covers 12 T cell receptor beta chains from one sample sequenced in a study of shared clonotypes between healthy human individuals. Some clones are missing from TCRdb's copy, which holds only in-frame ones; the method was immunoSEQ multiplex PCR. Counted here are roughly 1 million clones, more than 75% occurring once; the ten biggest clones make up around 0.47%. Sequenced input: memory CD4+ T cells from PBMCs. The subset denotes: CD45RA-negative fraction. The receptors shown here come from a man between 18 and 29 years old in good health. Some clones in this sample may be carry-over from other donors' samples.

This clone has just one count. The chain combines TRBV7-9 with TRBJ1-2, with D possibly being TRBD1 (5 bases). Germline CDR1 is SEHNR and CDR2 is FQNEAQ (reference sequence). This CDR3 has 13 amino acids. Trimming took off 2 bases at V and 6 bases at J, with 10 bases between the two ends. This CDR3 reads CASSLSETDGYTF. The CDR3 DNA sequence: TGTGCCAGCAGCTTATCCGAGACAGATGGCTACACCTTC.

CDR3 loop: CASSSNGESGYTF. DNA of the CDR3: TGTGCCAGCAGTTCTAACGGGGAGTCTGGCTACACCTTC. The V and J genes are TRBV6-1 and TRBJ1-2; D ambiguous. The CDR3 extends over 13 amino acids. V dropped 5 bases and J dropped 7 bases, with 14 bases sitting between them. In germline, CDR1 is MNHNS, CDR2 SASEGT.

This clone was seen more than once but under ten times. The chain employs TRBV30 and TRBJ1-1; possibly TRBD1 for D (5 bases). Germline V gives CDR1 GTSNPN, CDR2 SVGIG (reference sequence). V dropped 8 bases and J dropped 0 bases, with 13 bases sitting between them. The CDR3 runs to 13 residues. As DNA, the CDR3 is TGTGCCCGAGGGGCCAGAATGAACACTGAAGCTTTCTTT. Translating it yields CARGARMNTEAFF. The variable domain in full, with the rest retrieved from reference TRBV30 and TRBJ1-1, is SQTIHQWPATLVQPVGSPLSLECTVEGTSNPNLYWYRQAAGRGLQLLFYSVGIGQISSEVPQNLSASRPQDRQFILSSKKLLLSDSGFYLCARGARMNTEAFFGQGTRLTVV.

The chain has TRBV5-4 and TRBJ1-1; 7 nucleotides align to TRBD1. V lost 0 bases, J lost 4 bases, and 6 bases stayed unmatched. The CDR3 has 15 residues. Looked up from germline, CDR1 is SGHNT and CDR2 is YYREEE (reference sequence). The CDR3: CASSLEPRGPTEAFF. Here the CDR3 DNA reads TGTGCCAGCAGCTTGGAACCGAGGGGGCCCACTGAAGCTTTCTTT.

The chain has TRBV5-6 and TRBJ2-5, with D perhaps TRBD1 or TRBD2 (7 bases each). The CDR3 loop spans 14 amino acids. Per the germline V gene, CDR1 is SGHDT and CDR2 is YYEEEE. V was shortened by 4 bases and J by 5 bases, with 15 bases between the two germline ends. In DNA form, the CDR3 reads TGTGCCAGCAGCCGAAGACAGGGAGGGGAGACCCAGTACTTC. Amino acids: CASSRRQGGETQYF.

The gene calls are TRBV10-3 and TRBJ1-2; TRBD1 matches at 9 bases. Germline V gives CDR1 ENHRY, CDR2 SYGVKD. The junction had 1 base not matched to a gene; V was cut back by 8 bases and J by 3 bases. The CDR3 length is 12 residues. The CDR3 reads CAIRQGDYGYTF. CDR3 nucleotide sequence: TGTGCCATCCGACAGGGGGACTATGGCTACACCTTC.

Remarks on this clone: The same CDR3 can be traced to other DNA sequences in this sample. The chain links TRBV27 to TRBJ2-2, with no clear D. The V end lost 3 bases, the J end lost 0 bases, and 8 bases lay between the germline ends. CDR3 length equals 15 residues. From germline, CDR1 is MNHEY and CDR2 SMNVEV (reference sequence). The CDR3 region has the DNA TGTGCCAGCAGTTTTGGCAGGTCGAACACCGGGGAGCTGTTTTTT. Encoded protein: CASSFGRSNTGELFF.

V usage is TRBV27 and J usage is TRBJ2-1; D assignment may be TRBD1 or TRBD2 (6 bases each). The V end was cut by 7 bases, the J end by 7 bases, with 17 bases between. This CDR3 has 14 amino acids. Germline V gene lookup returns CDR1 MNHEY and CDR2 SMNVEV (reference sequence). For the CDR3, the DNA is TGTGCCAGCAACCCGCCGGGGGCGCGGAATGAGCAGTTCTTC. Translated: CASNPPGARNEQFF.

The chain carries TRBV28 and TRBJ2-7; 11 bases fit TRBD1. The CDR3 contains 15 residues. The trim removed 6 bases at V and 7 bases at J, leaving 11 bases unmatched. Germline values: CDR1 MDHEN, CDR2 SYDVKM. In DNA, the CDR3 is TGTGCCAGCAGATCGGAAGGACAGGGGGCTGGGGAGCAGTACTTC. Amino acids: CASRSEGQGAGEQYF.

The CDR3 spells CAGIDDKNIQYF. CDR3 nucleotides: TGTGCCGGTATTGATGACAAAAACATTCAGTACTTC. The chain recombines TRBV30 with TRBJ2-4; D is unclear. Per germline, CDR1 GTSNPN and CDR2 SVGIG (reference sequence). Between the trimmed V and J ends, which lost 8 bases and 3 bases, there was a span of 11 bases. This CDR3 has 12 residues.

This chain connects TRBV18 to TRBJ2-5; D is possibly TRBD2 (6 bases). The CDR3 has 12 residues. Germline CDR1 is KGHSH and CDR2 is LQKENI. V lost 6 bases to trimming and J lost 7 bases, with 12 bases between them. The CDR3 region is CASSRDGGTQYF. CDR3 bases: TGTGCCAGCTCGCGGGACGGGGGGACCCAGTACTTC. The full variable domain, its missing parts supplied by reference TRBV18 and TRBJ2-5, is NAGVMQNPRHLVRRRGQEARLRCSPMKGHSHVYWYRQLPEEGLKFMVYLQKENIIDESGMPKERFSAEFPKEGPSILRIQQVVRGDSAAYFCASSRDGGTQYFGPGTRLLVL.

This clone has only a few counts. This sequence joins TRBV30 and TRBJ2-2; 8 nucleotides line up with TRBD1. V shed 3 bases and J 3 bases; nucleotides not matched to a gene: 6. The CDR3 length is 15 residues. Germline V gene data show CDR1 as GTSNPN and CDR2 as SVGIG (reference sequence). CDR3 DNA: TGTGCCTGGAGGATTCGACAGGGGCACACCGGGGAGCTGTTTTTT. As protein: CAWRIRQGHTGELFF.